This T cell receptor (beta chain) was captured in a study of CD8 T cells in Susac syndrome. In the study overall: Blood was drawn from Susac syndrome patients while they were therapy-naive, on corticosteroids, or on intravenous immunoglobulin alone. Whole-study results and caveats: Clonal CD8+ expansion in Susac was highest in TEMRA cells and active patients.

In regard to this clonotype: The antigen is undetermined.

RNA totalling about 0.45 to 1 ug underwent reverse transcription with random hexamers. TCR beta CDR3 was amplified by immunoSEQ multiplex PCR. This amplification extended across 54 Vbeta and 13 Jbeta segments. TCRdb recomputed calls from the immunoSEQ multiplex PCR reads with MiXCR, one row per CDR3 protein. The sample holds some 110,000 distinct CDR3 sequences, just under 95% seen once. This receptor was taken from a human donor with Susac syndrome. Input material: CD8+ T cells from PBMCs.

The chain's CDR3 is CSARDSHRGQAEPQHF. CDR3 bases: TGCAGTGCTAGAGATTCTCACAGGGGGCAGGCAGAACCCCAGCATTTT. The chain combines TRBV20-1 with TRBJ1-5, with 9 bases identical to TRBD1. The V and J ends lost 0 bases and 10 bases, in that order; junction bases with no gene match: 13. The CDR3 sequence is 16 residues long. The germline gives CDR1 DFQATT, CDR2 SNEGSKA (reference sequence).